This TCR beta chain was profiled in a study of blood T cell repertoires in COVID-19. Study summary: PBMCs, B-cell-depleted T cells, or T cells were the source of the cDNA or gDNA that made up the material.

Enrolment of Seattle patients took place during active infection, and they were followed longitudinally. CDR1 LGHDT and CDR2 YNNKEL come from the germline V gene (reference sequence). Trimming took 1 base from V and 6 from J, leaving 16 bases between them. This CDR3 region has 15 residues. Under the authors' procedure: Estimation of nucleated cell counts relied on the amplification of reference gene primers. Produced via immunoSEQ multiplex PCR; TCRdb's table is partial and in-frame only. That table supplies the V and J calls and clone size; D and trimming were determined from the DNA. Of about 390,000 clones listed, more than 70% are singletons.

The chain is built from TRBV3-1 (or the pseudogene TRBV3-2) and TRBJ2-7; a possible D gene is TRBD1 (5 bases). The sequencing input was peripheral blood. The receptor was isolated from a woman in her fifties or sixties with COVID-19, enrolled during active disease. CDR3 amino acids: CASSQATEYRREQYF. CDR3 bases: TGTGCCAGCAGCCAAGCTACGGAATACAGGCGCGAGCAGTACTTC.